Detailed here is one T cell receptor (beta chain). The count of this clone is one. The clone's antigen remains unknown. The junction departs from the called germline gene at one end, perhaps through a read error. This sample is drawn from a study of blood T cell repertoires in COVID-19 (dated by TCRdb to the early 2020s). Context from the whole study: Collaborator samples came from the United States, Italy and Spain and covered acute and convalescent phases of COVID-19. The prospective study material was composed of cDNA or gDNA derived from T cells, B-cell-depleted T cells, or PBMCs. The dataset comprised deeply sampled blood TCRbeta repertoires from subjects exposed to, actively infected with, or recovered from COVID-19. The repertoires were released in a freely available public database intended as a resource for research on the immune response to SARS-CoV-2. Samples were obtained from the ongoing ImmuneRACE study (first 160 participants) and from over 1,000 subjects provided by 6 global collaborators. A de-identified subject ID, COVID-19 status, age in years and sex were almost always included in the sample metadata. Where HLA class I and class II types were available, the types were taken from metadata supplied by the sample provider, not from assay-based typing.

Reading the germline V gene (reference sequence) gives CDR1 WNHNN and CDR2 SYGVQD. Its CDR3 holds 14 amino acids, cysteine through phenylalanine. Only the CDR3 portion is preserved as DNA: 42 bases, with reading frame beginning at the first base. One collaborating source in Seattle enrolled patients while the patients were actively infected and followed the patients over time throughout the course of disease. The collaborating institutions used their own protocols to collect whole blood in K2EDTA tubes. Collaborator samples were shipped for TCRbeta analysis as frozen whole blood, isolated PBMCs, or DNA extracted from either sample type. The study at large found these results: How much clinical and demographic metadata was included differed by source and by participant, and the metadata was provided uncurated.

TCRbeta CDR3 regions were amplified from genomic DNA using the immunoSEQ Assay, a bias-controlled multiplex PCR. In the source study's methods: The number of nucleated cells in each sample was estimated by amplification of reference gene primers within the assay. Sequence reads were collapsed and filtered to measure the absolute abundance of every unique TCRbeta CDR3 rearrangement. Productive Simpson clonality was computed per sample as the square root of Simpson's diversity index over productive rearrangements. This is the immuneACCESS table as TCRdb keeps it, with only in-frame sequences that have V and J called. A part of the clones is gone; compared with another copy, unresolved V genes explain less than half, and the rest is unexplained. That table gives V, J and clone size, and the DNA gave D and trimming. The sample table contains 75,000 to 80,000 clones; only one count was recorded for about 85% of them. 11% of the sample comes from the top ten.

Sequencing was carried out using peripheral blood. This clonotype was sampled from a man in his fifties or sixties with COVID-19, enrolled during active disease. The V and J genes are TRBV10-1 and TRBJ2-7; TRBD2 matches 10 bases in the middle. The DNA is TGCGCCAGCTGTGAAGGAGCGGGGGGGCGGGAGCAGTACTTC. Its protein is CASCEGAGGREQYF.